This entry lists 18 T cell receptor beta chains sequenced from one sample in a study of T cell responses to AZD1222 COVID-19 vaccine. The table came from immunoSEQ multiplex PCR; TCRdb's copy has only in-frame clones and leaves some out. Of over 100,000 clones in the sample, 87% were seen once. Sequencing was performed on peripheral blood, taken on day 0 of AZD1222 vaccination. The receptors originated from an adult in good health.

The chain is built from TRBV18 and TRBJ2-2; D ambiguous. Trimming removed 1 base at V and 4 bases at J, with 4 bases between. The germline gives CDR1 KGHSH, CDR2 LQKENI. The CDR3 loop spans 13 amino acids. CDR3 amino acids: CASSPQSTGELFF. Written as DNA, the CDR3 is TGTGCCAGCTCACCACAGTCCACCGGGGAGCTGTTTTTT. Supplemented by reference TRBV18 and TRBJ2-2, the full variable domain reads NAGVMQNPRHLVRRRGQEARLRCSPMKGHSHVYWYRQLPEEGLKFMVYLQKENIIDESGMPKERFSAEFPKEGPSILRIQQVVRGDSAAYFCASSPQSTGELFFGEGSRLTVL.

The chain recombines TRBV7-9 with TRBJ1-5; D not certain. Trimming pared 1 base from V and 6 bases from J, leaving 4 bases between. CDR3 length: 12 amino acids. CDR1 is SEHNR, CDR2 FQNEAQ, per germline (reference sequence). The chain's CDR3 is CASSLGGQPQHF. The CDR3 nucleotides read TGTGCCAGCAGCTTAGGAGGTCAGCCCCAGCATTTT. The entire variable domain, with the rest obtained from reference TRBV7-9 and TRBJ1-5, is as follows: DTGVSQNPRHKITKRGQNVTFRCDPISEHNRLYWYRQTLGQGPEFLTYFQNEAQLEKSRLLSDRFSAERPKGSFSTLEIQRTEQGDSAMYLCASSLGGQPQHFGDGTRLSIL.

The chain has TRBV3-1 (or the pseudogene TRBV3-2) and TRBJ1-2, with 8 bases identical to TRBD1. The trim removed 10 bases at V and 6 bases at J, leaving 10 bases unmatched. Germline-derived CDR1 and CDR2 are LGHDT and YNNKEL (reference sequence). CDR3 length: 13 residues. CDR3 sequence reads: CATTLGQGHGYTF. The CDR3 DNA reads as TGTGCCACCACCCTAGGACAGGGTCATGGCTACACCTTC.

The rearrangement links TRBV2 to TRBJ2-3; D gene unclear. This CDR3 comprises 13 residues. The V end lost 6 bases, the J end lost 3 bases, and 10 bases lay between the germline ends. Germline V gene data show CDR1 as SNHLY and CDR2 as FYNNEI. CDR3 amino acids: CASSALGTDTQYF. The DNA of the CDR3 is TGTGCCAGCAGCGCCCTAGGGACAGATACGCAGTATTTT.

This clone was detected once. Written as DNA, the CDR3 is TGTGCCAGCAGCCCAGGGCGTGAGCAGTTCTTC. Protein product: CASSPGREQFF. The chain combines TRBV11-2 with TRBJ2-1; possibly TRBD1 for D (5 bases). Between the trimmed V and J ends, which lost 5 bases and 9 bases, there was a span of 8 bases. This CDR3 contains 11 residues. The germline V gene encodes CDR1 SGHAT and CDR2 FQNNGV.

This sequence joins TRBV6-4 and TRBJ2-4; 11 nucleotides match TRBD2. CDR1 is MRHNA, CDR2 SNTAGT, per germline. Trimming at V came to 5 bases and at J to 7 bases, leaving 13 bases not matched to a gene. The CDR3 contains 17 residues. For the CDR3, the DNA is TGTGCCAGCAGTTATGTAGCGGGAGGGCCGGTTGGGAACATTCAGTACTTC. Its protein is CASSYVAGGPVGNIQYF.

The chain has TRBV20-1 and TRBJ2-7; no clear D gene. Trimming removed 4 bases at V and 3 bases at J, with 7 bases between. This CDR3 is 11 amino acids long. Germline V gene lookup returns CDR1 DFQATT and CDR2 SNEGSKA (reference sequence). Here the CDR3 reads CSAIKGYEQYF. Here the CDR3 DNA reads TGCAGTGCTATTAAGGGCTACGAGCAGTACTTC.

This CDR3 reads CAWSVVRTSPRYEQYF. In DNA, the CDR3 is TGTGCCTGGAGCGTAGTTAGGACTAGCCCCCGCTACGAGCAGTACTTC. The V and J genes are TRBV30 and TRBJ2-7; 8 bases are shared with TRBD2. The CDR3 loop spans 16 amino acids. V was pared by 3 bases and J by 3 bases, with 13 bases of the junction left unmatched. The V gene's germline CDR1 is GTSNPN and CDR2 SVGIG (reference sequence).

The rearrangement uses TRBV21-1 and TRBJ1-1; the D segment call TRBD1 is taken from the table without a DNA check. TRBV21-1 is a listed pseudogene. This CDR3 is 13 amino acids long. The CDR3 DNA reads TGTGCCAGCAGCTGGACAGGGGGCACTGAAGCTTTCTTT. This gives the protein CASSWTGGTEAFF.

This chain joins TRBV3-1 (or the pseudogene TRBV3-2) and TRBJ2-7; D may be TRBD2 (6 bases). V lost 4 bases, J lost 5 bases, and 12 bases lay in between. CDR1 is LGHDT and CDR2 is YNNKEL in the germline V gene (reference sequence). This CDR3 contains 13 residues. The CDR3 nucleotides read TGTGCCAGCAGCCGGCCCCCGGGGGACGAGCAGTACTTC. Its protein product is CASSRPPGDEQYF.

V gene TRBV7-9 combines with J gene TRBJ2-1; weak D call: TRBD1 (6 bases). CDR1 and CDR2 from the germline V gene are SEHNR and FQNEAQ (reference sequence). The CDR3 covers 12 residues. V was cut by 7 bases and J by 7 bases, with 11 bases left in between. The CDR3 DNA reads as TGTGCCAGCAACTCAGGGGAGAATGAGCAGTTCTTC. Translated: CASNSGENEQFF.

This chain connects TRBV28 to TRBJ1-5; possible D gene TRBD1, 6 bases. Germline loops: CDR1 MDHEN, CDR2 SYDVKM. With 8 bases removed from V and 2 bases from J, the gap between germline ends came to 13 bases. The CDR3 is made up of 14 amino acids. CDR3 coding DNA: TGTGCCAGCTACGAGGGGGGTGGCAATCAGCCCCAGCATTTT. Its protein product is CASYEGGGNQPQHF. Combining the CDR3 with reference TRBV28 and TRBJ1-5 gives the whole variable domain DVKVTQSSRYLVKRTGEKVFLECVQDMDHENMFWYRQDPGLGLRLIYFSYDVKMKEKGDIPEGYSVSREKKERFSLILESASTNQTSMYLCASYEGGGNQPQHFGDGTRLSIL.

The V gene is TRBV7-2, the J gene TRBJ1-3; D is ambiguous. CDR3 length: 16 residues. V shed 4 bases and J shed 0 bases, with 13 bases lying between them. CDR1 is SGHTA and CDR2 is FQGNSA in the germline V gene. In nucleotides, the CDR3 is TGTGCCAGCAGCTCCCCCGGTGTATTCTCTGGAAACACCATATATTTT. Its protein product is CASSSPGVFSGNTIYF.

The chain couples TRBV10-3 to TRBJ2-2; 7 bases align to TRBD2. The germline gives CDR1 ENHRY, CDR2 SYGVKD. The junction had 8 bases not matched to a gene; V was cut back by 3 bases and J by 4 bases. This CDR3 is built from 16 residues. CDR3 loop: CAISESGGRGTGELFF. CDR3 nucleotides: TGTGCCATCAGTGAATCGGGAGGCCGGGGCACCGGGGAGCTGTTTTTT.

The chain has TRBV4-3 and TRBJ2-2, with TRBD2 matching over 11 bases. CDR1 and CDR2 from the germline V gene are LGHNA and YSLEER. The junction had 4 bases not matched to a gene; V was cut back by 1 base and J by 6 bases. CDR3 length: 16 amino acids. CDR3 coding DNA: TGCGCCAGCAGCCAAGGGCCTAGCGGGAGGCCCGGGGAGCTGTTTTTT. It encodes CASSQGPSGRPGELFF.

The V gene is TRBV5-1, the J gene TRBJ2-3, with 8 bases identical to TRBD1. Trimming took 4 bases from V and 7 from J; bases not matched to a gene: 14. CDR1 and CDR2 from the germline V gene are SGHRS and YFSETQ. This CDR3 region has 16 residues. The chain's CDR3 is CASSRSTGGKGNTQYF. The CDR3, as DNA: TGCGCCAGCAGCCGGTCCACAGGGGGGAAGGGAAATACGCAGTATTTT.

The CDR3 DNA follows: TGCAGCGCATCGACAGGGGGGGGACAGCCCCAGCATTTT. Its protein is CSASTGGGQPQHF. The chain has TRBV29-1 and TRBJ1-5; 9 bases line up with TRBD1. The CDR3 loop spans 13 amino acids. Trimming at V came to 7 bases and at J to 7 bases, leaving 8 bases not matched to a gene. From germline, CDR1 is SQVTM and CDR2 ANQGSEA.

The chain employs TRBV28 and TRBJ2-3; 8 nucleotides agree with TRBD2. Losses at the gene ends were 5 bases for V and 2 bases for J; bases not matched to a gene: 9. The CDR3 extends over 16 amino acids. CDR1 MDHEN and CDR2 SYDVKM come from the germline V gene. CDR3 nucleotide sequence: TGTGCCAGCAGTCGGACTGGCGGGGGGACCACAGATACGCAGTATTTT. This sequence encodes CASSRTGGGTTDTQYF.